The entry below gives a single T cell receptor (beta chain) sequence along with its context. The antigen remains unidentified. The sample comes from a study of cytomegalovirus exposure and HLA in healthy donors. The PCR contained 60 Vbeta and 13 Jbeta primers. Data came from immunoSEQ multiplex PCR; TCRdb stores just in-frame clones and leaves some out. Here the sample spans under 130,000 clones, around 75% being singletons. Overall study findings and caveats: Published work reported that the classifier diagnosed cytomegalovirus status with high specificity and sensitivity. A few CMV-associated chains were confirmed in vitro to be specific for CMV antigens. The dataset shows that most TCR sequences were rare, while some public TCRs occurred in many donors.

Germline CDR1 and CDR2: SGHRS and YFSETQ. Between the trimmed V and J ends, which lost 0 bases and 4 bases, there was a span of 8 bases. The CDR3 is 14 residues long. What was sequenced was PBMCs. The chain is built from TRBV5-1 and TRBJ2-1, with D perhaps TRBD1 (5 bases). This TCR derives from a man aged 30 to 45 in good health and CMV-seronegative. DNA of the CDR3: TGCGCCAGCAGCTTGGCCCAGGGTTACAATGAGCAGTTCTTC. Its translation: CASSLAQGYNEQFF. Complete variable domain (other parts from reference TRBV5-1 and TRBJ2-1): KAGVTQTPRYLIKTRGQQVTLSCSPISGHRSVSWYQQTPGQGLQFLFEYFSETQRNKGNFPGRFSGRQFSNSRSEMNVSTLELGDSALYLCASSLAQGYNEQFFGPGTRLTVL.